The 28 T cell receptor beta chains below all came from one sample that was sequenced in a study of blood T cell repertoires in COVID-19. Libraries were prepared by immunoSEQ multiplex PCR; TCRdb keeps only in-frame clonotypes and omits some of them. The sample has over 55,000 clones; approximately 87% are singletons. The sequencing input was peripheral blood. These receptors all come from a man aged 50-60 years with active COVID-19.

The chain is built from TRBV6-1 and TRBJ1-5; 8 positions match TRBD1. CDR1 and CDR2 (germline): MNHNS, SASEGT. CDR3 size: 18 residues. Trimming removed 2 bases from V and 2 bases from J; junction bases left unmatched: 11. The CDR3 spells CASSESWVGQVRNQPQHF. CDR3 coding DNA: TGTGCCAGCAGTGAAAGTTGGGTGGGACAGGTTCGCAATCAGCCCCAGCATTTT.

The chain carries TRBV28 and TRBJ1-1, with 9 nucleotides matching TRBD1. The CDR3 extends over 16 amino acids. Trimming cost V 3 bases and J 1 base; bases outside gene matches: 6. Germline V CDR1 and CDR2: MDHEN, SYDVKM. CDR3 coding DNA: TGTGCCAGCAGTTTTGGGACAGGGAATCGGAACACTGAAGCTTTCTTT. It is translated as CASSFGTGNRNTEAFF.

By sample fraction, this clone is medium-sized. The V call is TRBV12-3 or TRBV12-4, the J call TRBJ2-1; 7 bases are a match to TRBD2. The J segment lost 6 bases and the V segment lost 7 bases, leaving 6 bases of the junction unmatched. The CDR3 totals 13 residues. CDR3 in amino acids: CASTTGGLNEQFF. Here the CDR3 DNA reads TGTGCCAGCACGACGGGAGGTCTCAATGAGCAGTTCTTC.

The V call is TRBV24-1, the J call TRBJ1-1, with D tentatively TRBD1 (5 bases). The germline CDR1 and CDR2 sequences are KGHDR and SFDVKD. V was cut by 7 bases and J by 4 bases, with 27 bases left in between. The CDR3 runs to 18 residues. The CDR3 DNA reads as TGTGCCACCAGCGGCAAAGGGCACCCCGGGGGGGATATCACTGAAGCTTTCTTT. As protein: CATSGKGHPGGDITEAFF.

J is TRBJ2-7 and V is TRBV13; 8 positions match TRBD1. CDR3 size: 13 residues. Germline V gene data show CDR1 as PRHDT and CDR2 as FYEKMQ (reference sequence). J lost 4 bases, V lost 4 bases, and 3 bases had no gene match. The DNA of the CDR3 is TGTGCCAGCAGCTCGGACAGGGATTACGAGCAGTACTTC. This encodes CASSSDRDYEQYF. Filled out from reference TRBV13 and TRBJ2-7, the complete variable domain reads AAGVIQSPRHLIKEKRETATLKCYPIPRHDTVYWYQQGPGQDPQFLISFYEKMQSDKGSIPDRFSAQQFSDYHSELNMSSLELGDSALYFCASSSDRDYEQYFGPGTRLTVT.

V usage is TRBV6-2 or TRBV6-3 and J usage is TRBJ2-3; weak D call: TRBD1 (6 bases). Per the germline V gene, CDR1 is MNHEY and CDR2 is SVGEGT. The ends were cut back, 1 base at V and 2 bases at J, with 10 bases in the middle. The CDR3 is 15 residues long. This CDR3 reads CASSYWSGDTDTQYF. Here the CDR3 DNA reads TGTGCCAGCAGTTACTGGTCAGGGGACACAGATACGCAGTATTTT.

This rearrangement joins TRBV11-2 to TRBJ1-1; D gene unclear. Germline V gene lookup returns CDR1 SGHAT and CDR2 FQNNGV. Trimming took 5 bases from V and 4 from J, leaving 11 bases between them. CDR3 length equals 13 residues. Here the CDR3 DNA reads TGTGCCAGCAGCGCCAGGCGGGGCACTGAAGCTTTCTTT. Its translation is CASSARRGTEAFF.

The chain carries TRBV9 and TRBJ2-4; D not certain. Germline loops: CDR1 SGDLS, CDR2 YYNGEE. The CDR3 totals 16 residues. Trimming pared 2 bases from V and 1 base from J, leaving 13 bases between. The CDR3, as DNA: TGTGCCAGCAGCGTTAGGCCCGTCGGGGCCAAAAACATTCAGTACTTC. Translation: CASSVRPVGAKNIQYF.

This chain uses TRBV5-6 with TRBJ2-4; tentatively, D is TRBD1 (5 bases). This CDR3 region has 17 residues. The V gene's germline CDR1 is SGHDT and CDR2 YYEEEE. Trimming took 0 bases from V and 0 from J, leaving 13 bases between them. CDR3 loop: CASSLVAGSVAKNIQYF. Written as DNA, the CDR3 is TGTGCCAGCAGCTTGGTCGCAGGGTCGGTAGCCAAAAACATTCAGTACTTC. Combining the CDR3 with reference TRBV5-6 and TRBJ2-4 gives the whole variable domain DAGVTQSPTHLIKTRGQQVTLRCSPKSGHDTVSWYQQALGQGPQFIFQYYEEEERQRGNFPDRFSGHQFPNYSSELNVNALLLGDSALYLCASSLVAGSVAKNIQYFGAGTRLSVL.

The chain has TRBV4-3 and TRBJ1-1; TRBD1 matches 9 bases. In germline, CDR1 is LGHNA, CDR2 YSLEER. The V segment lost 3 bases and the J segment 2 bases; nucleotides outside the gene matches: 7. The CDR3 loop spans 16 amino acids. The CDR3 spells CASSQGQGGFNTEAFF. In DNA form, the CDR3 reads TGCGCCAGCAGCCAGGGACAGGGAGGTTTTAACACTGAAGCTTTCTTT.

This clone was detected once. The chain uses TRBV14 and TRBJ2-3; 11 nucleotides match TRBD2. Trimming removed 2 bases from V and 2 bases from J; junction bases left unmatched: 3. Germline assignment: CDR1 SGHDN and CDR2 FVKESK. The CDR3 covers 16 residues. This CDR3 reads CASSQLGLADTDTQYF. CDR3 sequence (DNA): TGTGCCAGCAGCCAACTGGGACTAGCGGACACAGATACGCAGTATTTT.

The chain is built from TRBV6-6 and TRBJ2-3; 7 positions agree with TRBD1. V shed 7 bases and J 2 bases; nucleotides not matched to a gene: 9. Germline assignment: CDR1 MNHNY and CDR2 SVGAGI (reference sequence). The CDR3 contains 15 residues. Here the CDR3 reads CASTLQGKHTDTQYF. DNA for the CDR3: TGTGCCAGCACCCTACAGGGGAAACACACAGATACGCAGTATTTT.

The CDR3 is CATPGGVNTGELFF. CDR3 sequence (DNA): TGTGCCACTCCAGGGGGTGTGAACACCGGGGAGCTGTTTTTT. The chain joins TRBV6-5 to TRBJ2-2; 7 bases are a match to TRBD1. V lost 10 bases to trimming and J lost 1 base; unmatched junction nucleotides: 6. CDR3 length: 14 amino acids. In germline, CDR1 is MNHEY, CDR2 SVGAGI.

This chain links TRBV5-1 with TRBJ2-3; weak D call: TRBD1 (6 bases). Trimming took 3 bases from V and 0 from J, leaving 11 bases between them. The CDR3 loop spans 15 amino acids. The germline V gene has CDR1 SGHRS and CDR2 YFSETQ. DNA for the CDR3: TGCGCCAGCAGCTCCGGGACATCTAGCACAGATACGCAGTATTTT. It codes for CASSSGTSSTDTQYF.

This clone was recorded many times. V gene TRBV28 combines with J gene TRBJ1-5; D gene ambiguous. The CDR3 has 13 amino acids. V lost 7 bases, J lost 7 bases, and 14 bases lay in between. The germline V gene encodes CDR1 MDHEN and CDR2 SYDVKM. In DNA form, the CDR3 reads TGTGCCAGCACCGCACCGCTAGTCCAGCCCCAGCATTTT. The encoded protein is CASTAPLVQPQHF.

The CDR3 sequence: CASSPSGQGYTGELFF. In nucleotides, the CDR3 is TGTGCCAGCAGCCCCTCGGGACAGGGTTACACCGGGGAGCTGTTTTTT. The V gene is TRBV5-6, the J gene TRBJ2-2; TRBD1 matches at 9 bases. The CDR3 is 16 residues long. Looked up from germline, CDR1 is SGHDT and CDR2 is YYEEEE. With 4 bases clipped from V and 3 bases from J, the junction kept 7 bases outside the gene matches.

The V and J genes are TRBV9 and TRBJ1-2; 7 nucleotides line up with TRBD1. The trim removed 4 bases at V and 3 bases at J, leaving 6 bases unmatched. This CDR3 has 14 residues. Germline CDR1 reads SGDLS; CDR2 reads YYNGEE. The CDR3 loop reads CASSPGTAYYGYTF. In DNA form, the CDR3 reads TGTGCCAGCAGCCCCGGGACAGCTTACTATGGCTACACCTTC.

V and J are TRBV3-1 (or the pseudogene TRBV3-2) and TRBJ1-1; tentatively, D is TRBD1 (5 bases). The CDR3 length is 18 residues. V shed 0 bases and J shed 3 bases, with 20 bases lying between them. In germline, CDR1 is LGHDT, CDR2 YNNKEL (reference sequence). The CDR3 nucleotides read TGTGCCAGCAGCCAAGATCTGGGAAGGGGCAGCAGGGACACTGAAGCTTTCTTT. This gives the protein CASSQDLGRGSRDTEAFF.

V and J are TRBV19 and TRBJ2-1; 8 nucleotides align to TRBD2. This CDR3 is 14 amino acids long. The germline gives CDR1 LNHDA, CDR2 SQIVND (reference sequence). J was trimmed by 5 bases and V by 9 bases; bases with no gene match: 9. The CDR3 bases are TGTGCCAGCTGTAACGGGGGGGCCCACAATGAGCAGTTCTTC. Protein sequence: CASCNGGAHNEQFF.

V usage is TRBV15 and J usage is TRBJ1-5, with D perhaps TRBD1 (5 bases). The CDR3 spans 16 residues. Deletions cut 3 bases from V and 0 bases from J, with 12 bases between. Per germline, CDR1 LNHNV and CDR2 YYDKDF (reference sequence). The CDR3 protein is CATSSSRGVSNQPQHF. In DNA form, the CDR3 reads TGTGCCACCAGCAGCAGCCGGGGGGTTAGCAATCAGCCCCAGCATTTT.

In this sample, this clone turned up once. V usage is TRBV5-8 and J usage is TRBJ2-3, with a weak D call TRBD2 (6 bases). The V and J ends lost 2 bases and 5 bases respectively, with 15 bases between them. Germline CDR1 SGHTS, CDR2 YDEGEE. The CDR3 contains 15 residues. The CDR3 DNA is TGTGCCAGCAGCTTCTGGCGGGGCGAAGAAGATACGCAGTATTTT. Its translation: CASSFWRGEEDTQYF. Combining the CDR3 with reference TRBV5-8 and TRBJ2-3 gives the whole variable domain EAGVTQSPTHLIKTRGQQATLRCSPISGHTSVYWYQQALGLGLQFLLWYDEGEERNRGNFPPRFSGRQFPNYSSELNVNALELEDSALYLCASSFWRGEEDTQYFGPGTRLTVL.

J is TRBJ2-3 and V is TRBV21-1; the D call of TRBD2 is as the table states it, not checked on the DNA. TRBV21-1 is a pseudogene. This CDR3 contains 15 residues. CDR3 sequence: CASSKELAGGNTQYF. The CDR3 region has the DNA TGTGCCAGCAGCAAGGAACTAGCGGGAGGAAATACGCAGTATTTT.

This clone came up once. The V and J genes are TRBV19 and TRBJ2-5, with 11 nucleotides matching TRBD1. The V gene end was trimmed by 5 bases and the J gene end by 5 bases; junction bases not matched to a gene: 7. CDR3 size: 15 residues. Germline assignment: CDR1 LNHDA and CDR2 SQIVND (reference sequence). CDR3 nucleotides: TGTGCCAGTAGTTTCCGGACAGGGGGCCACGAGACCCAGTACTTC. The encoded protein is CASSFRTGGHETQYF.

V usage is TRBV28 and J usage is TRBJ2-7, with D uncertain. There are 12 residues in the CDR3. Trimming pared 2 bases from V and 3 bases from J, leaving 5 bases between. Germline values: CDR1 MDHEN, CDR2 SYDVKM. Here the CDR3 DNA reads TGTGCCAGCAGTTTAAGCAACTACGAGCAGTACTTC. It encodes CASSLSNYEQYF. The complete variable domain, with remaining parts taken from reference TRBV28 and TRBJ2-7, reads DVKVTQSSRYLVKRTGEKVFLECVQDMDHENMFWYRQDPGLGLRLIYFSYDVKMKEKGDIPEGYSVSREKKERFSLILESASTNQTSMYLCASSLSNYEQYFGPGTRLTVT.

The chain has TRBV28 and TRBJ1-2; 8 nucleotides align to TRBD1. V lost 5 bases to trimming and J lost 6 bases; unmatched junction nucleotides: 5. The CDR3 runs 13 residues. Per the germline V gene, CDR1 is MDHEN and CDR2 is SYDVKM. Here the CDR3 DNA reads TGTGCCAGCAGTCCCGGACAGGGCCATGGCTACACCTTC. This sequence encodes CASSPGQGHGYTF.

V is TRBV7-2 and J is TRBJ1-6, with D possibly TRBD1 on 6 matching bases. V shed 1 base and J shed 12 bases, with 10 bases lying between them. The CDR3 has 13 amino acids. Germline CDR1 SGHTA, CDR2 FQGNSA. CDR3 DNA: TGTGCCAGCAGCTTAGGGACAGACTTACCCCTCCACTTT. Translating it yields CASSLGTDLPLHF. Based on the CDR3 plus reference TRBV7-2 and TRBJ1-6, the full variable domain is GAGVSQSPSNKVTEKGKDVELRCDPISGHTALYWYRQSLGQGLEFLIYFQGNSAPDKSGLPSDRFSAERTGGSVSTLTIQRTQQEDSAVYLCASSLGTDLPLHFGNGTRLTVT.

The rearrangement joins TRBV14 to TRBJ2-2; possibly TRBD1 for D (6 bases). The CDR3 contains 15 residues. V shed 4 bases and J shed 6 bases, with 15 bases lying between them. Germline lookup yields CDR1 SGHDN and CDR2 FVKESK. The CDR3 DNA reads as TGTGCCAGCAGCCTACTCTTCAGGGGTCCCGGGGAGCTGTTTTTT. Translation: CASSLLFRGPGELFF.

The rearrangement joins TRBV7-2 to TRBJ1-3; 8 bases agree with TRBD1. In germline, CDR1 is SGHTA, CDR2 FQGNSA. This CDR3 is 15 amino acids long. J gave up 7 bases and V 0 bases, and 5 bases lay outside the gene matches. In DNA form, the CDR3 reads TGTGCCAGCAGCTTAGCCCGACAGGGGTTGAACACCATATATTTT. It translates to CASSLARQGLNTIYF.